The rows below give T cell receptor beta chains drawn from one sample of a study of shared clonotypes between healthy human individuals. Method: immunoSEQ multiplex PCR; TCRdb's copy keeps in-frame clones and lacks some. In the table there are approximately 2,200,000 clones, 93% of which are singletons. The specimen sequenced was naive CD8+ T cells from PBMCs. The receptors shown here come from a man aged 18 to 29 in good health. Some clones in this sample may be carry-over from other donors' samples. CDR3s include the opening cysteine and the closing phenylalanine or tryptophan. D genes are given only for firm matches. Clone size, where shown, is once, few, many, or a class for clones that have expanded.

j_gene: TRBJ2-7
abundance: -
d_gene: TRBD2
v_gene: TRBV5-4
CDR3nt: TGTGCCAGCAGCCTATCGACTAGCGGGCGGTACGAGCAGTACTTC
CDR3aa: CASSLSTSGRYEQYF

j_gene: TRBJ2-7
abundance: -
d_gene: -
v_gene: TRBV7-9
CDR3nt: TGTGCCAGCAGCTTAGGGACACCCGAGCAGTACTTC
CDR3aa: CASSLGTPEQYF

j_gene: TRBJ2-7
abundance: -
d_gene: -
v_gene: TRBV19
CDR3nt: TGTGCCAGTAGTATCCGGGAGCCCTACGAGCAGTACTTC
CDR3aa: CASSIREPYEQYF

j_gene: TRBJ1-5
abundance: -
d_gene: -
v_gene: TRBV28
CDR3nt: TGTGCCAGTCAGCGGGGGTTTAGTCAGCCCCAGCATTTT
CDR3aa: CASQRGFSQPQHF

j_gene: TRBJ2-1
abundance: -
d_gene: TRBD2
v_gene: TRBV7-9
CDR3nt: TGTGCCAGCAGCTCAGGGACTAGCGGGCCCTACAATGAGCAGTTCTTC
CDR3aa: CASSSGTSGPYNEQFF

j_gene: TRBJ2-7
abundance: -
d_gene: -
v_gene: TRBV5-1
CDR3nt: TGCGCCAGCAGCTTGGCGGTGACACCGTACGAGCAGTACTTC
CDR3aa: CASSLAVTPYEQYF

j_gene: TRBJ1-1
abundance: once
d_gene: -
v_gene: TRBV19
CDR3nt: TGTGCCAGCAGACCCGGAGGCACTGAAGCTTTCTTT
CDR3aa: CASRPGGTEAFF

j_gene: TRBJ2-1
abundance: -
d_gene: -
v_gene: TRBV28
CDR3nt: TGTGCCAGCAAGGGGCTTTCCAATGAGCAGTTCTTC
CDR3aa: CASKGLSNEQFF

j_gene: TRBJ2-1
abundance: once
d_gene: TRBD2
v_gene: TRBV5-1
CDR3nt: TGCGCCAGCAGGGCTGGACTAGCGGGACCCTACAATGAGCAGTTCTTC
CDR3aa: CASRAGLAGPYNEQFF

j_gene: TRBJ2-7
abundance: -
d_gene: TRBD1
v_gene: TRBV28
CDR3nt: TGTGCCAGCAGTTTTTGGGGACAGTCCTACGAGCAGTACTTC
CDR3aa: CASSFWGQSYEQYF

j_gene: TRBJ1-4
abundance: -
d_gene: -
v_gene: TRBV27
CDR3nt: TGTGCCAGCAGTTTTACCCGTGATGGTGAAAAACTGTTTTTT
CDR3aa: CASSFTRDGEKLFF

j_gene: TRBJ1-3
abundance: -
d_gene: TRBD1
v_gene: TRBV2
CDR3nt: TGTGCCTTTAGGGACAGTTCTGGAAACACCATATATTTT
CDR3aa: CAFRDSSGNTIYF

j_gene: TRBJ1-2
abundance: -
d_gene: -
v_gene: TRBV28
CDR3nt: TGTGCCAGCTACGGGCGAGAGGCCAGGAACTATGGCTACACCTTC
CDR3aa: CASYGREARNYGYTF